This T cell receptor (beta chain) comes out of a study of T-cell memory formation after mild COVID-19. Study-level background: TCR clustering was largely donor specific.

TCR alpha and TCR beta cDNA libraries carrying sample barcodes and UMIs were produced by 5'RACE using constant-segment primers. TCRdb re-analysed the 5' RACE reads in MiXCR, keeping a single row per CDR3 protein. Of some 120,000 distinct CDR3 sequences detected, approximately 17% appear once; the ten largest clones hold 5% to 5.5%. Broader study findings: Cross-reactive memory appears to have joined, as suggested by some responding clones showing up in pre-infection memory. A balance of CD4 and CD8 characterized clones contracting day 15 to 85, whereas later expanders leaned CD4+.

The germline gives CDR1 MNHNY, CDR2 SVGAGI (reference sequence). The CDR3 contains 11 residues. Concerning this clonotype: Its antigen is still unknown. The junction differs from germline at one of its ends, possibly a read error.

The origin of this receptor is a young man who had mild COVID-19 (a few samples of this study predate the infection). Cell type and time point are not known. The rearrangement uses TRBV6-6 and TRBJ2-5; no clear D gene. Sequencing was carried out using PBMCs or a T cell subset sorted from them (not recorded which). The CDR3 sequence is CASNYGETQYF. Here the CDR3 DNA reads TGTGCCAGCAATTACGGAGAGACCCAGTACTTC.